The 18 T cell receptor beta chains given below trace back to one sample, sequenced in a study of CD8 T cells in Susac syndrome. Reverse transcription of roughly 0.45 to 1 ug RNA used random hexamers. TCRdb re-analysed the immunoSEQ multiplex PCR reads in MiXCR, keeping a single row per CDR3 protein. The table records some 250,000 distinct CDR3 sequences, 90% to 96% of them present only once. Source material: CD4+ T cells from PBMCs. The receptor set was obtained from a human donor with Susac syndrome.

The V gene is TRBV29-1, the J gene TRBJ2-2; D call uncertain. CDR3 size: 16 residues. V was pared by 4 bases and J by 0 bases, with 15 bases between. The V gene's germline CDR1 is SQVTM and CDR2 ANQGSEA. The CDR3, as DNA: TGCAGCGTTGCATGGGTCAGACGATCGAACACCGGGGAGCTGTTTTTT. It encodes CSVAWVRRSNTGELFF.

In DNA form, the CDR3 reads TGCGCCAGCAAGGAGCCAGGGGGCACTGGAAACAATGAGCAGTTCTTC. The encoded protein is CASKEPGGTGNNEQFF. The J gene is TRBJ2-1, the V gene TRBV5-1; TRBD1 matches at 8 bases. The CDR3 has 16 amino acids. J was trimmed by 5 bases and V by 6 bases; bases with no gene match: 13. Looked up from germline, CDR1 is SGHRS and CDR2 is YFSETQ.

Only a few counts were recorded for this clonotype. The chain joins TRBV29-1 to TRBJ1-5, with TRBD1 as a possible D gene (5 bases). The length of the CDR3 is 12 residues. Trimming took off 4 bases at V and 4 bases at J, with 8 bases between the two ends. Germline CDR1 reads SQVTM; CDR2 reads ANQGSEA. This CDR3 reads CSVGGGNQPQHF. In nucleotides, the CDR3 is TGCAGCGTTGGCGGGGGAAATCAGCCCCAGCATTTT.

The chain couples TRBV7-9 to TRBJ1-1; D is perhaps TRBD1 (5 bases). Per the germline V gene, CDR1 is SEHNR and CDR2 is FQNEAQ (reference sequence). The CDR3 has 14 amino acids. Deletions cut 5 bases from V and 1 base from J, with 11 bases between. For the CDR3, the DNA is TGTGCCAGCAGCCAAGGGGCAGGGAACACTGAAGCTTTCTTT. It translates to CASSQGAGNTEAFF. The complete variable domain, with remaining parts taken from reference TRBV7-9 and TRBJ1-1, reads DTGVSQNPRHKITKRGQNVTFRCDPISEHNRLYWYRQTLGQGPEFLTYFQNEAQLEKSRLLSDRFSAERPKGSFSTLEIQRTEQGDSAMYLCASSQGAGNTEAFFGQGTRLTVV.

The chain combines TRBV18 with TRBJ2-5; perhaps TRBD1 as D (6 bases). Looked up from germline, CDR1 is KGHSH and CDR2 is LQKENI. With 1 base removed from V and 4 bases from J, the gap between germline ends came to 10 bases. CDR3 length: 14 amino acids. CDR3 residues: CASSPLGQSETQYF. The CDR3 DNA reads as TGTGCCAGCTCACCACTCGGACAGTCAGAGACCCAGTACTTC. Full variable domain (missing parts from reference TRBV18 and TRBJ2-5): NAGVMQNPRHLVRRRGQEARLRCSPMKGHSHVYWYRQLPEEGLKFMVYLQKENIIDESGMPKERFSAEFPKEGPSILRIQQVVRGDSAAYFCASSPLGQSETQYFGPGTRLLVL.

J is TRBJ1-2 and V is TRBV14; TRBD1 matches at 8 bases. The junction had 2 bases not matched to a gene; V was cut back by 1 base and J by 4 bases. This CDR3 is 14 amino acids long. Germline V gene sequence: CDR1 SGHDN, CDR2 FVKESK. In DNA, the CDR3 is TGTGCCAGCAGCCAAGTTCAGGGGGCCTATGGCTACACCTTC. Residues: CASSQVQGAYGYTF.

The V gene is TRBV28, the J gene TRBJ1-1; no definite D call. V was trimmed by 4 bases and J by 1 base, leaving 7 bases between them. The CDR3 consists of 13 residues. The germline V gene encodes CDR1 MDHEN and CDR2 SYDVKM. CDR3 amino acids: CASSSAQNTEAFF. DNA for the CDR3: TGTGCCAGCAGTTCTGCGCAGAACACTGAAGCTTTCTTT. The full variable domain, with the rest looked up from reference TRBV28 and TRBJ1-1, is DVKVTQSSRYLVKRTGEKVFLECVQDMDHENMFWYRQDPGLGLRLIYFSYDVKMKEKGDIPEGYSVSREKKERFSLILESASTNQTSMYLCASSSAQNTEAFFGQGTRLTVV.

This chain links TRBV4-1 with TRBJ2-5; D possibly matches TRBD1 or TRBD2 (5 bases each). Trimming took off 3 bases at V and 5 bases at J, with 10 bases between the two ends. The CDR3 spans 13 residues. Per the germline V gene, CDR1 is MGHRA and CDR2 is YSYEKL. The CDR3 nucleotides are TGCGCCAGCAGCCATGGGACGAGGGAGACCCAGTACTTC. This gives the protein CASSHGTRETQYF.

The gene calls are TRBV7-9 and TRBJ1-1, with D uncertain. V dropped 5 bases and J dropped 2 bases, with 9 bases sitting between them. CDR1 SEHNR and CDR2 FQNEAQ come from the germline V gene (reference sequence). The CDR3 sequence is 13 residues long. The CDR3 region has the DNA TGTGCCAGCAGCCAAGAGTACAACACTGAAGCTTTCTTT. Its protein is CASSQEYNTEAFF.

The gene calls are TRBV30 and TRBJ1-2; D unclear. The V end lost 0 bases, the J end lost 4 bases, and 12 bases lay between the germline ends. Germline V CDR1 and CDR2: GTSNPN, SVGIG (reference sequence). The CDR3 sequence is 14 residues long. CDR3 sequence reads: CAWSVQGMGYGYTF. As DNA, the CDR3 is TGTGCCTGGAGTGTACAAGGGATGGGCTATGGCTACACCTTC. Full variable domain (missing parts from reference TRBV30 and TRBJ1-2): SQTIHQWPATLVQPVGSPLSLECTVEGTSNPNLYWYRQAAGRGLQLLFYSVGIGQISSEVPQNLSASRPQDRQFILSSKKLLLSDSGFYLCAWSVQGMGYGYTFGSGTRLTVV.

The V gene is TRBV11-3, the J gene TRBJ2-7; 10 bases are shared with TRBD2. There are 16 residues in the CDR3. With 3 bases clipped from V and 3 bases from J, the junction kept 8 bases outside the gene matches. Per the germline V gene, CDR1 is SGHNT and CDR2 is YENEEA. The CDR3 spells CASSLNPGLAVYEQYF. CDR3 DNA sequence: TGTGCCAGCAGCTTGAACCCCGGACTAGCGGTCTACGAGCAGTACTTC.

CDR3 in amino acids: CASRQGNYEQYF. CDR3 bases: TGTGCCAGCAGACAGGGAAACTACGAGCAGTACTTC. The chain combines TRBV28 with TRBJ2-7; perhaps TRBD1 as D (6 bases). Per the germline V gene, CDR1 is MDHEN and CDR2 is SYDVKM. This CDR3 has 12 residues. The V gene lost 6 bases and the J gene lost 3 bases, with 9 bases spanning the gap.

The V and J genes are TRBV20-1 and TRBJ2-1, with 7 bases matching TRBD2. This CDR3 spans 14 amino acids. CDR1 DFQATT and CDR2 SNEGSKA come from the germline V gene (reference sequence). Trimming took 4 bases from V and 5 from J; bases not matched to a gene: 8. The DNA of the CDR3 is TGCAGTGCTAAAGTGGGAGGGCGAGACAATGAGCAGTTCTTC. This gives the protein CSAKVGGRDNEQFF.

The chain recombines TRBV29-1 with TRBJ2-3; 7 nucleotides line up with TRBD1. The germline gives CDR1 SQVTM, CDR2 ANQGSEA. V dropped 5 bases and J dropped 6; count of bases not matched to a gene: 5. This CDR3 region has 12 residues. This chain's CDR3 is CSVRQGEDTQYF. DNA of the CDR3: TGCAGCGTTCGACAGGGTGAGGATACGCAGTATTTT.

The chain links TRBV20-1 to TRBJ2-5; TRBD2 agrees at 12 bases. V trimming: 1 base; J trimming: 0 bases; junction bases outside the gene matches: 0. Looked up from germline, CDR1 is DFQATT and CDR2 is SNEGSKA (reference sequence). The CDR3 extends over 15 amino acids. The CDR3, as DNA: TGCAGTGCTAGAGGGACTAGCGGGGACCAAGAGACCCAGTACTTC. Its translation: CSARGTSGDQETQYF.

The V call is TRBV9, the J call TRBJ2-1; the D call may be TRBD1 or TRBD2 (5 bases each). The CDR3 consists of 16 residues. The V gene lost 3 bases and the J gene lost 11 bases, with 24 bases spanning the gap. The V gene's germline CDR1 is SGDLS and CDR2 YYNGEE. CDR3 bases: TGTGCCAGCAGCGGACCCTCTGGGGGTGTGGAAAGTCAGCAGTTCTTC. Translated: CASSGPSGGVESQQFF.

The chain joins TRBV20-1 to TRBJ2-3, with a tentative D call TRBD1 (6 bases). Germline loops: CDR1 DFQATT, CDR2 SNEGSKA (reference sequence). With 6 bases removed from V and 9 bases from J, the gap between germline ends came to 10 bases. This CDR3 region has 10 residues. CDR3 DNA: TGCAGTGCGAGGGACAACACGCAGTATTTT. Translating it yields CSARDNTQYF.

The V and J genes are TRBV6-5 and TRBJ2-7; D is uncertain. Deletions cut 1 base from V and 0 bases from J, with 7 bases between. The CDR3 totals 14 residues. Germline loops: CDR1 MNHEY, CDR2 SVGAGI. The CDR3 protein is CASSYWASSYEQYF. The CDR3 region has the DNA TGTGCCAGCAGTTACTGGGCCAGCTCCTACGAGCAGTACTTC.